Below, 8 T cell receptor beta chains from the same sample are listed, as sequenced in a study of blood T cell repertoires in COVID-19. Profiled with immunoSEQ multiplex PCR; TCRdb holds only in-frame clones, not every one. Of 200,000 to 300,000 clones in the sample, 70% to 90% were seen once. Sequencing was done on a sample of peripheral blood. Every receptor here comes from a man between 18 and 29 years old with active or convalescent COVID-19.

This clone was recorded once. The chain employs TRBV7-2 and TRBJ1-3; D perhaps matches TRBD1 (6 bases). From germline, CDR1 is SGHTA and CDR2 FQGNSA. The CDR3 consists of 17 residues. Trimming stripped 5 bases from V and 0 bases from J, with 17 bases between. Here the CDR3 reads CASSRNPQGFSGNTIYF. The DNA of the CDR3 is TGTGCCAGCAGCCGGAACCCTCAGGGGTTCTCTGGAAACACCATATATTTT.

V and J are TRBV3-1 (or the pseudogene TRBV3-2) and TRBJ1-1; 9 bases map to TRBD1. Trimming cost V 7 bases and J 5 bases; bases outside gene matches: 5. The CDR3 sequence is 13 residues long. Germline loops: CDR1 LGHDT, CDR2 YNNKEL (reference sequence). The CDR3 loop reads CASTLQGATEAFF. CDR3 nucleotide sequence: TGTGCCAGCACCCTACAGGGGGCTACTGAAGCTTTCTTT.

The chain carries TRBV11-2 and TRBJ2-1; 10 bases are shared with TRBD2. Per the germline V gene, CDR1 is SGHAT and CDR2 is FQNNGV. This CDR3 spans 15 amino acids. Trimming took 4 bases from V and 7 from J; bases not matched to a gene: 7. The CDR3, as DNA: TGTGCCAGCAGCTGGGGCACAGCGGGGGGGAATGAGCAGTTCTTC. Protein: CASSWGTAGGNEQFF.

The V call is TRBV7-3, the J call TRBJ2-3; D may be TRBD1 (5 bases). Germline V gives CDR1 SGHTA, CDR2 FQGTGA. The CDR3 covers 14 residues. The V end was cut by 3 bases, the J end by 7 bases, with 14 bases between. Here the CDR3 reads CASSFTIQDYTQYF. For the CDR3, the DNA is TGTGCCAGCAGCTTTACTATACAGGATTATACGCAGTATTTT.

CDR3 in amino acids: CASSRQGANSPLHF. As DNA, the CDR3 is TGTGCCAGCAGCCGACAGGGTGCTAATTCACCCCTCCACTTT. This chain connects TRBV2 to TRBJ1-6, with TRBD1 matching over 7 bases. V shed 6 bases, J shed 6 bases, and the junction held 5 bases outside the gene matches. The CDR3 sequence is 14 residues long. In germline, CDR1 is SNHLY, CDR2 FYNNEI.

This chain uses TRBV25-1 with TRBJ1-4, with a weak D call TRBD1 (5 bases). The CDR3 has 18 residues. With 3 bases removed from V and 7 bases from J, the gap between germline ends came to 24 bases. Germline V CDR1 and CDR2: MGHDK, SYGVNS. The CDR3 bases are TGTGCCAGCAGTGAGGGACTTCTGGGCAGCCACCTTGTTGAAAAACTGTTTTTT. The encoded protein is CASSEGLLGSHLVEKLFF. Using reference TRBV25-1 and TRBJ1-4 for the parts outside the CDR3, the full variable domain is EADIYQTPRYLVIGTGKKITLECSQTMGHDKMYWYQQDPGMELHLIHYSYGVNSTEKGDLSSESTVSRIRTEHFPLTLESARPSHTSQYLCASSEGLLGSHLVEKLFFGSGTQLSVL.

Concerning this clone: Different DNA sequences within this sample yield the same CDR3. CDR3 region: CASRTGGPGNTIYF. The CDR3 DNA reads as TGTGCCAGCAGAACAGGGGGCCCTGGAAACACCATATATTTT. The chain employs TRBV11-2 and TRBJ1-3; 9 positions agree with TRBD1. Trimming removed 6 bases from V and 2 bases from J; junction bases left unmatched: 2. Germline CDR1 SGHAT, CDR2 FQNNGV. The CDR3 runs to 14 residues. The full variable domain, rest sourced from reference TRBV11-2 and TRBJ1-3, is EAGVAQSPRYKIIEKRQSVAFWCNPISGHATLYWYQQILGQGPKLLIQFQNNGVVDDSQLPKDRFSAERLKGVDSTLKIQPAKLEDSAVYLCASRTGGPGNTIYFGEGSWLTVV.

Many counts were recorded for this clone. The CDR3 reads CASTPSSGEQFF. The CDR3 DNA reads as TGTGCCAGCACCCCTTCGAGCGGGGAGCAGTTCTTC. The chain links TRBV12-3 or TRBV12-4 to TRBJ2-1; D is possibly TRBD2 (6 bases). Trimming cost V 7 bases and J 10 bases, with 14 bases left between them. The CDR3 has 12 residues.